Listed here is a single TCR beta chain. Its target is unknown. The V gene's germline CDR1 is SGHTA and CDR2 FQGNSA. This CDR3 contains 17 residues. The germline V and J ends were trimmed by 1 base and 0 bases, with 15 bases remaining between them. This sample is part of a study of beta chain features in type 1 diabetes. Study-level results: VDJ junctions from type 1 diabetes patients carried fewer insertions and larger deletions. Within each of all four CD4+ subsets, Type 1 diabetes patients had TCRB CDR3s that were moderately but significantly shorter.

Every isolated RNA sample was fully reverse transcribed, so sequencing captured expressed TCRB transcripts. Generated by immunoSEQ multiplex PCR, the TCRdb table keeps only in-frame clones and is missing some. The sample has about 160,000 clones, about 8.3% seen once. The clonotype was recovered from a young woman with type 1 diabetes. The chain combines TRBV7-2 with TRBJ2-5; TRBD2 might be the D (6 bases). Sequencing was performed on central memory CD4+ T cells from blood. CDR3 nucleotide sequence: TGTGCCAGCAGCTTAGTAGGAGGGGCTTTGTACCAAGAGACCCAGTACTTC. Translation gives CASSLVGGALYQETQYF.